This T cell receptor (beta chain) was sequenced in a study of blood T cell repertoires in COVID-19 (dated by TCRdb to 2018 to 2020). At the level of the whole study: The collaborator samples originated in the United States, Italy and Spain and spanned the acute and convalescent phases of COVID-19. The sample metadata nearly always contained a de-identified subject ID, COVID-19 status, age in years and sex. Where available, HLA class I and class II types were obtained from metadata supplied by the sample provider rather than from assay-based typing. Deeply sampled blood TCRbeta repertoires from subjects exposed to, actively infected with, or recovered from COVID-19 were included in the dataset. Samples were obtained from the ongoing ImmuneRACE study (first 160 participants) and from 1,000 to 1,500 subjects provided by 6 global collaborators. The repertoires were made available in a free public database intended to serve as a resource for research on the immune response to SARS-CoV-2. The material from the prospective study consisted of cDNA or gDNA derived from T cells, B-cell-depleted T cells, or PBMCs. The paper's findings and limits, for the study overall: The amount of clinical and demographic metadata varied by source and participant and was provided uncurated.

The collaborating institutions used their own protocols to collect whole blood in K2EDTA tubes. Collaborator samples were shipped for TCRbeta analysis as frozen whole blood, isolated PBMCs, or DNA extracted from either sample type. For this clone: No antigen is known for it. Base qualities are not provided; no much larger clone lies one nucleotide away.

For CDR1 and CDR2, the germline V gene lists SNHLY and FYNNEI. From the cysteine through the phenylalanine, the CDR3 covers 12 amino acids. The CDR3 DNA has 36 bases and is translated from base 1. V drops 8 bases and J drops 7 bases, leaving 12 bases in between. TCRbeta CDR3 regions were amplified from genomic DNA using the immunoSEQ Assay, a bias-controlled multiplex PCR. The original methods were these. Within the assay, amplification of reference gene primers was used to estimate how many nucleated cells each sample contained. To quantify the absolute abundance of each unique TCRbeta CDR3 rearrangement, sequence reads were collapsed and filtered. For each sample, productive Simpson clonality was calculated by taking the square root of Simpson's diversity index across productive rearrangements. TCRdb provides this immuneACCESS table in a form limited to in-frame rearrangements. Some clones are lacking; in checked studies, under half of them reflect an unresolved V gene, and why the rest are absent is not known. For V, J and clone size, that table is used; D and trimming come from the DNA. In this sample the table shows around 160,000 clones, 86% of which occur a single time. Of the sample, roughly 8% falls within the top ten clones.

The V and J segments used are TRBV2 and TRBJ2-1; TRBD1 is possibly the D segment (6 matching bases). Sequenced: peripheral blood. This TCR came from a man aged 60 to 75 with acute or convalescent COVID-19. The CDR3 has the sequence CASARQVNEQFF. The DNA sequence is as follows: TGTGCCAGCGCCCGACAGGTAAATGAGCAGTTCTTC.